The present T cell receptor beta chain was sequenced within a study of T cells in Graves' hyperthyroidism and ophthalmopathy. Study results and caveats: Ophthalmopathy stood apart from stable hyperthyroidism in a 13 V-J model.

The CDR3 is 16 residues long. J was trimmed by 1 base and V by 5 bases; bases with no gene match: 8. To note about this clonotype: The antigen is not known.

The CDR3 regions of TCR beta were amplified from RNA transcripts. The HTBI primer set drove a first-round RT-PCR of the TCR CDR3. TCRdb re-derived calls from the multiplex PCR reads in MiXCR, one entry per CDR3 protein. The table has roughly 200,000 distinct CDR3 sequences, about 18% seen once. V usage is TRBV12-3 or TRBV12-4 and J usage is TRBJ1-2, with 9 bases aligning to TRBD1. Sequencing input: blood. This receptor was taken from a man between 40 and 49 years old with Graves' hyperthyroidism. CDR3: CASSPGQGINNYGYTF. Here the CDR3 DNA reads TGTGCCAGCAGTCCAGGACAGGGGATTAATAACTATGGCTACACCTTC.